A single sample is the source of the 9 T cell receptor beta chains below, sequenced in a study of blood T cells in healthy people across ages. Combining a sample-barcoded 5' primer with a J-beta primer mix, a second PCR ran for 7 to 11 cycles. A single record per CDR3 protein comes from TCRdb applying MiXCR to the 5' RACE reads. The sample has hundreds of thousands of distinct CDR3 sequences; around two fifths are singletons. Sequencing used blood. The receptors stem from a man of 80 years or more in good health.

CDR3 nucleotides: TGTGCCAGCAGCGATAAAGCGGGGCCTCACCCGAACACCGGGGAGCTGTTTTTT. Translation gives CASSDKAGPHPNTGELFF. J is TRBJ2-2 and V is TRBV14, with 7 bases aligning to TRBD2. Germline assignment: CDR1 SGHDN and CDR2 FVKESK. This CDR3 contains 18 residues. V shed 5 bases, J shed 0 bases, and the junction held 12 bases outside the gene matches.

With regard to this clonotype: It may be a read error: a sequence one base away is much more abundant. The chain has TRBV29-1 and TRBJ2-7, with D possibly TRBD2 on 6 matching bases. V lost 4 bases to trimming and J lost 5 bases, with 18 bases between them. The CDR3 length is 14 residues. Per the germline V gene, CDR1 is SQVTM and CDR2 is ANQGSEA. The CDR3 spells CSVVVGGTSDEQYF. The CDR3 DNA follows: TGCAGCGTTGTAGTAGGTGGGACTTCCGACGAGCAGTACTTC.

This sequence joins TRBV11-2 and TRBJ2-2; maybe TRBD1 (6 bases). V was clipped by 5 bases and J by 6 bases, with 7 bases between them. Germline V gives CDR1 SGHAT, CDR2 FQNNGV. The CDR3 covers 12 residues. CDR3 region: CASSDRPGELFF. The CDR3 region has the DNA TGTGCCAGCAGCGACAGGCCCGGGGAGCTGTTTTTT.

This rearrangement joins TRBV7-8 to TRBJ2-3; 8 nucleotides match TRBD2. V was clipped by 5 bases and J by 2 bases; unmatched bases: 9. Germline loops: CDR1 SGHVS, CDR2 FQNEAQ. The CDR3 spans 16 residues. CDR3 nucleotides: TGTGCCAGCAGCCGGCTAACTAGCGGTGTCACAGATACGCAGTATTTT. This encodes CASSRLTSGVTDTQYF. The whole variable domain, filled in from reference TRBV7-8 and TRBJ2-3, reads GAGVSQSPRYKVAKRGQDVALRCDPISGHVSLFWYQQALGQGPEFLTYFQNEAQLDKSGLPSDRFFAERPEGSVSTLKIQRTQQEDSAVYLCASSRLTSGVTDTQYFGPGTRLTVL.

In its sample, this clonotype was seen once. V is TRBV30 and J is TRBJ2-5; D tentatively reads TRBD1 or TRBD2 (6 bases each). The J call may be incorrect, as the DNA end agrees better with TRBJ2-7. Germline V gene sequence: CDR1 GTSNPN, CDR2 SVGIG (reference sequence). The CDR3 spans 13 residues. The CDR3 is CAWASGAGDEQYF. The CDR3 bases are TGTGCCTGGGCCTCGGGGGCCGGGGACGAGCAGTACTTC.

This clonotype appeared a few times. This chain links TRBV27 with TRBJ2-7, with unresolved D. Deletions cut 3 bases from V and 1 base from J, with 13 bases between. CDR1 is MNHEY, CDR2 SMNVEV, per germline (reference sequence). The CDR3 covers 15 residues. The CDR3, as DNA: TGTGCCAGCAGTTTTCGAGGCGAGTCTTCCTACGAGCAGTACTTC. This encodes CASSFRGESSYEQYF.

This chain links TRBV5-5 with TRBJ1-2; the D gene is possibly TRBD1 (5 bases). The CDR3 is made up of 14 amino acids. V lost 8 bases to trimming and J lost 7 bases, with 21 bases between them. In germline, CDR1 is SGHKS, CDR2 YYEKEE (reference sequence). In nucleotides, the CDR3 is TGTGCCAGACCGGGCCCGACAGCTTGTTGTGGCTACACCTTC. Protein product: CARPGPTACCGYTF.

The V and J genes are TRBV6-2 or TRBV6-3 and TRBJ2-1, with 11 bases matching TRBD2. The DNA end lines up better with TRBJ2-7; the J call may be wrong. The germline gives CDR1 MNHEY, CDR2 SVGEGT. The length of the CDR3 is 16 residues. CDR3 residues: CASSRPGLAVYNEQYF. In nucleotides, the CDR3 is TGTGCCAGCAGCCGCCCGGGACTAGCGGTCTACAATGAGCAGTACTTC.

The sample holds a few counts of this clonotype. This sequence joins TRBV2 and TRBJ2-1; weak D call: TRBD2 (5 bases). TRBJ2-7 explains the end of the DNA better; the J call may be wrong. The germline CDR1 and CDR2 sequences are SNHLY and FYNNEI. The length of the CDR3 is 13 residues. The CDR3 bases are TGTGCCAGCAGTGTTGAGGGTCCCGGCGAGCAGTACTTC. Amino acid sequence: CASSVEGPGEQYF.